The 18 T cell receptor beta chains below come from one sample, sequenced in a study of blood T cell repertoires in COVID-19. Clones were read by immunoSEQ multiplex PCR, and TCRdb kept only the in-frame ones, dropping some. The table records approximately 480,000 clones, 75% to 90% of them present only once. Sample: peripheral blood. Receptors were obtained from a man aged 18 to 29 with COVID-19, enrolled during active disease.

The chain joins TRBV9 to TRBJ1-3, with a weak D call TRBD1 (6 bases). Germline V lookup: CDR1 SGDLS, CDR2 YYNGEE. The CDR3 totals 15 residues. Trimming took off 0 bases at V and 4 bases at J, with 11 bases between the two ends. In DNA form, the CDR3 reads TGTGCCAGCAGCGTAGCGGGGGGGACAGGAAACACCATATATTTT. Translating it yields CASSVAGGTGNTIYF.

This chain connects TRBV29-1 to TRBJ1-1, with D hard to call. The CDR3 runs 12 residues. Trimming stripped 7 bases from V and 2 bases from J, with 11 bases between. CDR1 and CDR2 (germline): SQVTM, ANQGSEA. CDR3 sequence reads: CSAHRGNTEAFF. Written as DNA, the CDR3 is TGCAGCGCACACCGGGGTAACACTGAAGCTTTCTTT.

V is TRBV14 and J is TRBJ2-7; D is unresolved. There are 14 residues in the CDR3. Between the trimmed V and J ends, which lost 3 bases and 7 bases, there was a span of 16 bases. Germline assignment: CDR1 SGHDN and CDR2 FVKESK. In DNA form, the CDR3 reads TGTGCCAGCAGCCAGAGCCTCGTTCTCGGGGAGCAGTACTTC. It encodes CASSQSLVLGEQYF.

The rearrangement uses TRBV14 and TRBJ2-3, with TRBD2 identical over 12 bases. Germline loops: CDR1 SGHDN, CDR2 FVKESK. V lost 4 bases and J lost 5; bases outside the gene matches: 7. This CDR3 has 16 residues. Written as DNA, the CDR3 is TGTGCCAGCAGCCGGGGGACTAGCGGGTCGCAAGATACGCAGTATTTT. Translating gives CASSRGTSGSQDTQYF.

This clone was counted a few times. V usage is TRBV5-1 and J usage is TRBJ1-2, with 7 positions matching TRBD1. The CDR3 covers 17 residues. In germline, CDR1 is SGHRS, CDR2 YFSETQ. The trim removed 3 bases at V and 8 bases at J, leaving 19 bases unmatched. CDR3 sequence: CASSYANPGQMGGGYTF. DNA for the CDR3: TGCGCCAGCAGCTATGCGAATCCGGGACAGATGGGTGGCGGCTACACCTTC. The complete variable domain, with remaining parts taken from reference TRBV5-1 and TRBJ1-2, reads KAGVTQTPRYLIKTRGQQVTLSCSPISGHRSVSWYQQTPGQGLQFLFEYFSETQRNKGNFPGRFSGRQFSNSRSEMNVSTLELGDSALYLCASSYANPGQMGGGYTFGSGTRLTVV.

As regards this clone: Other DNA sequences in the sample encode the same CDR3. The DNA for the CDR3 is TGTGCCAGTAGGGACAGGGGCCAAGAGACCCAGTACTTC. Encoded protein: CASRDRGQETQYF. The chain combines TRBV19 with TRBJ2-5; 9 bases align to TRBD1. The J segment lost 1 base and the V segment lost 6 bases, leaving 0 bases of the junction unmatched. The germline CDR1 and CDR2 sequences are LNHDA and SQIVND (reference sequence). This CDR3 contains 13 residues.

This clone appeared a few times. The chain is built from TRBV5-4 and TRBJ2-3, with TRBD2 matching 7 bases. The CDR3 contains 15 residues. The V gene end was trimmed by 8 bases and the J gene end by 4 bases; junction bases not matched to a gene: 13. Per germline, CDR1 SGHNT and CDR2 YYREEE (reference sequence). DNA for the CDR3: TGTGCCAGTAATAGGGGCCAGGGAGGGTCAGATACGCAGTATTTT. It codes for CASNRGQGGSDTQYF.

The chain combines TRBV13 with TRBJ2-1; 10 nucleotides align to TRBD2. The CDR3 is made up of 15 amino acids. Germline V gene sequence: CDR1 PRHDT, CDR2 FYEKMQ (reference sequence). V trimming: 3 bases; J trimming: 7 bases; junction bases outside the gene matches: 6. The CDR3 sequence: CASSFPGTSENEQFF. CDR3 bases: TGTGCCAGCAGCTTTCCTGGGACTAGCGAAAATGAGCAGTTCTTC.

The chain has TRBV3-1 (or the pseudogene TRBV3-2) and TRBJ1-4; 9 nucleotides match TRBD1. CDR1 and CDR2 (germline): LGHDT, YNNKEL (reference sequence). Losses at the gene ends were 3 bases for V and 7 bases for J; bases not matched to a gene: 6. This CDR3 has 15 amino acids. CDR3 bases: TGTGCCAGCAGCCATAGGGACAGGGAGGGTGAAAAACTGTTTTTT. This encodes CASSHRDREGEKLFF.

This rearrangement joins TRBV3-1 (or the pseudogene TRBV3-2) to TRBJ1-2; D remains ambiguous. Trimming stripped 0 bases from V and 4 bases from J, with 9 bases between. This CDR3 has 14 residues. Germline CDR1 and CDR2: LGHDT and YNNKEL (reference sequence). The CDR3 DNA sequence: TGTGCCAGCAGCCAAGATCTAACAGTCTATGGCTACACCTTC. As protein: CASSQDLTVYGYTF.

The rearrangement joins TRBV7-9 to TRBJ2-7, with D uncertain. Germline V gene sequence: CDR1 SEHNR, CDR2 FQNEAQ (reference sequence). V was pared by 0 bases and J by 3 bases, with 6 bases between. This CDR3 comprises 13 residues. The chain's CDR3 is CASSLAADYEQYF. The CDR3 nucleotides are TGTGCCAGCAGCTTAGCTGCAGACTACGAGCAGTACTTC.

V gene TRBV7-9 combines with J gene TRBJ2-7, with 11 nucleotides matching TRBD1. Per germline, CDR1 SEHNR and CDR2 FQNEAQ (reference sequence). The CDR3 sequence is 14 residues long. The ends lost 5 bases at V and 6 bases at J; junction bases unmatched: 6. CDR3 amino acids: CASSPRDRGVEQYF. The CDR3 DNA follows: TGTGCCAGCAGCCCCCGGGACAGGGGGGTCGAGCAGTACTTC.

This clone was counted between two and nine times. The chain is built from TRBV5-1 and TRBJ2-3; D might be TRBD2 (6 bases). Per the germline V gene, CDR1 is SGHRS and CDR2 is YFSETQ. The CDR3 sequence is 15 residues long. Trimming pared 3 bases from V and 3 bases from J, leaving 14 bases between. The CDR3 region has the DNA TGCGCCAGCAGCTCAGCAGGGAGGCAAACAGATACGCAGTATTTT. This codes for CASSSAGRQTDTQYF.

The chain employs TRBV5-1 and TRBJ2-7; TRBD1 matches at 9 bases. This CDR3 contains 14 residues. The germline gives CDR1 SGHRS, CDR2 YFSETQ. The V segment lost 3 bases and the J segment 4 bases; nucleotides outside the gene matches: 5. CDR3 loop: CASSYGTGFYEQYF. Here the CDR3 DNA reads TGCGCCAGCAGCTACGGGACAGGGTTTTACGAGCAGTACTTC.

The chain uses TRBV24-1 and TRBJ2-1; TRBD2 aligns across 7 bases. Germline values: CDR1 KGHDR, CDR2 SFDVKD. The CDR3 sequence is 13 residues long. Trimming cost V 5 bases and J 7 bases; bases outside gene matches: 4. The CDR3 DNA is TGTGCCACCAGTGCCTCACTAGCGAATGAGCAGTTCTTC. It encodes CATSASLANEQFF.

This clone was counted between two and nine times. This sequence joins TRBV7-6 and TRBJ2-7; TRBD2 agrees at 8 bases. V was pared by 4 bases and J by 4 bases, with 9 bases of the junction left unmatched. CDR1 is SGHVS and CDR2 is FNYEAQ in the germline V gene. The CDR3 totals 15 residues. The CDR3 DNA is TGTGCCAGCAGCTCGGCGACTAGCGCCTTTTACGAGCAGTACTTC. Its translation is CASSSATSAFYEQYF.

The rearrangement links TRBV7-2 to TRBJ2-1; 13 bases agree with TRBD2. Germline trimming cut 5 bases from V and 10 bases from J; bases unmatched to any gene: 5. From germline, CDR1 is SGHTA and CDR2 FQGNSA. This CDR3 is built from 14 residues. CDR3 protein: CASSTGTSGTEQFF. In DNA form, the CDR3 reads TGTGCCAGCAGCACCGGGACTAGCGGGACGGAGCAGTTCTTC. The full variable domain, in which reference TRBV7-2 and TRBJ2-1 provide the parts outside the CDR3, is GAGVSQSPSNKVTEKGKDVELRCDPISGHTALYWYRQSLGQGLEFLIYFQGNSAPDKSGLPSDRFSAERTGGSVSTLTIQRTQQEDSAVYLCASSTGTSGTEQFFGPGTRLTVL.

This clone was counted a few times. CDR3 loop: CASSLADRKSMETQYF. The CDR3 nucleotides are TGTGCCAGCAGCTTAGCTGACAGAAAGAGTATGGAGACCCAGTACTTC. This sequence joins TRBV11-3 and TRBJ2-5, with a weak D call TRBD1 (5 bases). Germline lookup yields CDR1 SGHNT and CDR2 YENEEA. The CDR3 has 16 residues. V was cut by 1 base and J by 5 bases, with 17 bases left in between.